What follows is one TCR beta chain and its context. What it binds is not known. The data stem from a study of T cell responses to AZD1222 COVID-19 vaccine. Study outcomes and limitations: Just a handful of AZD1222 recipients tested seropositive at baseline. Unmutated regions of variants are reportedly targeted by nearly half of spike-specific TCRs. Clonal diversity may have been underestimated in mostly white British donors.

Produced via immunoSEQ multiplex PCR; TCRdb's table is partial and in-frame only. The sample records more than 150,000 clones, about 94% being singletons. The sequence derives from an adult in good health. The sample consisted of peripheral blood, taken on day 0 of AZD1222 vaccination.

CDR3 residues: CAIRGTGTGASYEQYF. The CDR3 DNA reads TGTGCCATCAGGGGCACCGGGACAGGGGCCTCCTACGAGCAGTACTTC. V usage is TRBV10-3 and J usage is TRBJ2-7; 10 bases line up with TRBD1. The CDR3 has 16 residues. Germline loops: CDR1 ENHRY, CDR2 SYGVKD. The junction had 8 bases not matched to a gene; V was cut back by 6 bases and J by 0 bases.